The 25 T cell receptor beta chains presented below share a single source sample, sequenced in a study of blood T cell repertoires in COVID-19. Libraries were prepared by immunoSEQ multiplex PCR; TCRdb keeps only in-frame clonotypes and omits some of them. The profile shows about 420,000 clones, roughly 90% of them singletons. Input material: peripheral blood. These receptors were taken from a man aged 18 to 30 with COVID-19, enrolled during active disease.

The chain employs TRBV29-1 and TRBJ2-1, with 8 bases aligning to TRBD1. This CDR3 region has 14 residues. J lost 0 bases, V lost 6 bases, and 4 bases had no gene match. The germline gives CDR1 SQVTM, CDR2 ANQGSEA. The CDR3 protein is CSVRDRLSYNEQFF. The CDR3, as DNA: TGCAGCGTGAGGGACAGGCTCTCCTACAATGAGCAGTTCTTC.

The chain employs TRBV19 and TRBJ1-5, with D maybe TRBD1 (5 bases). Germline lookup yields CDR1 LNHDA and CDR2 SQIVND (reference sequence). The CDR3 has 14 amino acids. Trimming removed 6 bases from V and 7 bases from J, with 16 bases in between. The CDR3: CASSRSIQGQPQHF. As DNA, the CDR3 is TGTGCCAGTAGCCGCTCAATCCAGGGACAGCCCCAGCATTTT.

This clone appeared a single time. The rearrangement links TRBV4-2 to TRBJ1-4; D is unclear. V lost 0 bases and J lost 8, with 13 bases in between. The germline V gene has CDR1 LGHNA and CDR2 YNFKEQ. The CDR3 covers 15 residues. The CDR3 sequence is CASSQDKASREKLFF. The CDR3 region has the DNA TGTGCCAGCAGCCAAGATAAGGCTTCGCGGGAAAAACTGTTTTTT.

The chain has TRBV19 and TRBJ2-7, with TRBD2 matching 11 bases. CDR1 and CDR2 (germline): LNHDA, SQIVND (reference sequence). There are 13 residues in the CDR3. The J segment lost 4 bases and the V segment lost 6 bases, leaving 2 bases of the junction unmatched. The CDR3 bases are TGTGCCAGTAGATTAGCGGGAGGGTACGAGCAGTACTTC. Amino acids: CASRLAGGYEQYF.

The rearrangement uses TRBV18 and TRBJ1-1; TRBD1 agrees at 8 bases. Germline CDR1 KGHSH, CDR2 LQKENI. This CDR3 is built from 15 residues. V trimming: 2 bases; J trimming: 5 bases; junction bases outside the gene matches: 7. The CDR3 nucleotides read TGTGCCAGCTCACCAGACGACAGGGGAGATACTGAAGCTTTCTTT. Its translation is CASSPDDRGDTEAFF.

The genes are TRBV2 and TRBJ1-1; 7 nucleotides line up with TRBD1. This CDR3 comprises 15 residues. After removal of 8 bases from V and 0 bases from J, the junction contained 9 bases not matched to a gene. Germline loops: CDR1 SNHLY, CDR2 FYNNEI. CDR3: CASSTGRHLNTEAFF. In DNA, the CDR3 is TGTGCCAGCTCGACAGGGCGCCATTTGAACACTGAAGCTTTCTTT. Using reference TRBV2 and TRBJ1-1 for the parts outside the CDR3, the full variable domain is EPEVTQTPSHQVTQMGQEVILRCVPISNHLYFYWYRQILGQKVEFLVSFYNNEISEKSEIFDDQFSVERPDGSNFTLKIRSTKLEDSAMYFCASSTGRHLNTEAFFGQGTRLTVV.

This clone was seen a handful of times. This chain links TRBV7-3 with TRBJ2-1; TRBD1 matches 7 bases. Germline V gene data show CDR1 as SGHTA and CDR2 as FQGTGA. CDR3 length: 13 residues. Trimming at V came to 3 bases and at J to 7 bases, leaving 3 bases not matched to a gene. Written as DNA, the CDR3 is TGTGCCAGCAGCTTCGACAGGGCTAATGAGCAGTTCTTC. Translation gives CASSFDRANEQFF. Together with reference TRBV7-3 and TRBJ2-1, the CDR3 gives the full variable domain: GAGVSQTPSNKVTEKGKYVELRCDPISGHTALYWYRQSLGQGPEFLIYFQGTGAADDSGLPNDRFFAVRPEGSVSTLKIQRTERGDSAVYLCASSFDRANEQFFGPGTRLTVL.

V usage is TRBV3-1 (or the pseudogene TRBV3-2) and J usage is TRBJ2-7; 10 positions agree with TRBD2. Per the germline V gene, CDR1 is LGHDT and CDR2 is YNNKEL (reference sequence). The CDR3 totals 14 residues. V dropped 1 base and J dropped 7; count of bases not matched to a gene: 4. CDR3 sequence (DNA): TGTGCCAGCAGCCAAGGACTAGCGGGTGAGGAGCAGTACTTC. This translates into CASSQGLAGEEQYF.

The chain employs TRBV19 and TRBJ1-2; D is ambiguous. The V gene lost 4 bases and the J gene lost 3 bases, with 12 bases spanning the gap. The CDR3 consists of 14 residues. Germline V gene sequence: CDR1 LNHDA, CDR2 SQIVND (reference sequence). The CDR3 loop reads CASSKPGEHYGYTF. CDR3 DNA: TGTGCCAGTAGTAAACCAGGCGAACACTATGGCTACACCTTC.

This chain connects TRBV1 to TRBJ2-3; the D call in the table, TRBD2, was not verified against the DNA. TRBV1 is assigned pseudogene status. The CDR3 is made up of 18 amino acids. The CDR3 loop is CTSSHATSGGGPRYTQYF. The CDR3, as DNA: TGCACCAGCAGCCATGCCACTAGCGGGGGGGGGCCTCGGTATACGCAGTATTTT.

A word on this clone: A read error may account for a junction end that differs from germline. CDR3 in amino acids: CASSYRRTAGKLNF. In DNA, the CDR3 is TGTGCCAGCAGTTACAGGAGAACTGCGGGGAAGCTCAACTTC. The rearrangement links TRBV6-5 to TRBJ2-5; D might be TRBD2 (6 bases). CDR1 is MNHEY, CDR2 SVGAGI, per germline. This CDR3 is 14 amino acids long.

DNA of the CDR3: TGTGCCATCAGTAAATCCCCCACAGAGCAAGAGACCCAGTACTTC. The encoded protein is CAISKSPTEQETQYF. The J gene is TRBJ2-5, the V gene TRBV10-3, with no clear D. CDR1 and CDR2 from the germline V gene are ENHRY and SYGVKD. The CDR3 spans 15 residues. V gave up 5 bases and J gave up 2 bases, with 15 bases separating them.

The rearrangement joins TRBV15 to TRBJ2-7; 9 nucleotides match TRBD1. CDR3 length: 13 residues. The junction had 1 base not matched to a gene; V was cut back by 0 bases and J by 7 bases. In germline, CDR1 is LNHNV, CDR2 YYDKDF (reference sequence). The CDR3 nucleotides read TGTGCCACCAGCAGAGAGGACAGGGGAGAGCAGTACTTC. It yields the protein CATSREDRGEQYF.

CDR3 in amino acids: CASSQETRREKFF. Written as DNA, the CDR3 is TGCGCCAGCAGCCAAGAAACGCGGCGGGAGAAGTTCTTC. The genes are TRBV4-1 and TRBJ2-1, with 7 bases matching TRBD2. This CDR3 has 13 amino acids. Germline V gene sequence: CDR1 MGHRA, CDR2 YSYEKL. After removal of 0 bases from V and 14 bases from J, the junction contained 7 bases not matched to a gene.

The V call is TRBV7-6, the J call TRBJ1-5; 7 bases agree with TRBD1. This CDR3 has 15 residues. V dropped 4 bases and J dropped 3; count of bases not matched to a gene: 6. Germline CDR1 is SGHVS and CDR2 is FNYEAQ. CDR3 protein: CASSSRQGYNQPQHF. The DNA of the CDR3 is TGTGCCAGCAGCTCAAGACAGGGCTACAATCAGCCCCAGCATTTT.

V gene TRBV13 combines with J gene TRBJ2-7; a possible D gene is TRBD1 (5 bases). In germline, CDR1 is PRHDT, CDR2 FYEKMQ (reference sequence). The CDR3 extends over 12 amino acids. V was trimmed by 5 bases and J by 7 bases, leaving 12 bases between them. The CDR3 nucleotides read TGTGCCAGCAGCGGCGTAGGGGTGGAGCAGTACTTC. It encodes CASSGVGVEQYF.

This clone has only a few counts. Written as DNA, the CDR3 is TGCGCCAGCAGCCAATCACCCGGAGACGGATATCAGCCCCAGCATTTT. This encodes CASSQSPGDGYQPQHF. The V call is TRBV4-1, the J call TRBJ1-5; D is ambiguous. This CDR3 has 16 amino acids. Trimming pared 2 bases from V and 5 bases from J, leaving 16 bases between. CDR1 is MGHRA and CDR2 is YSYEKL in the germline V gene.

Written as DNA, the CDR3 is TGTGCCAGCAGCTTAAGTACAGGGCTCACTGAAGCTTTCTTT. Its translation: CASSLSTGLTEAFF. V usage is TRBV7-9 and J usage is TRBJ1-1; D possibly corresponds to TRBD1 (6 bases). V lost 2 bases and J 4 bases, leaving 11 bases between the germline ends. The CDR3 loop spans 14 amino acids. The V gene's germline CDR1 is SEHNR and CDR2 FQNEAQ (reference sequence).

The chain carries TRBV2 and TRBJ1-6; 7 bases are shared with TRBD1. The CDR3 runs to 13 residues. CDR1 SNHLY and CDR2 FYNNEI come from the germline V gene. Germline trimming cut 3 bases from V and 9 bases from J; bases unmatched to any gene: 2. This CDR3 is CASSEDRSSPLHF. As DNA, the CDR3 is TGTGCCAGCAGTGAGGACAGGAGTTCACCCCTCCACTTT.

The rearrangement links TRBV29-1 to TRBJ2-3; 10 nucleotides agree with TRBD1. The germline CDR1 and CDR2 sequences are SQVTM and ANQGSEA. After removal of 6 bases from V and 2 bases from J, the junction contained 8 bases not matched to a gene. The CDR3 is made up of 15 amino acids. The CDR3 reads CSVVGTGDDTDTQYF. The CDR3 DNA follows: TGCAGCGTCGTCGGGACAGGGGATGACACAGATACGCAGTATTTT.

This chain joins TRBV6-1 and TRBJ1-4; 8 nucleotides match TRBD1. The CDR3 has 18 amino acids. Germline trimming cut 0 bases from V and 8 bases from J; bases unmatched to any gene: 14. Germline CDR1 reads MNHNS; CDR2 reads SASEGT. Written as DNA, the CDR3 is TGTGCCAGCAGTGAAGCGCGTCAGGGGGCGGGAGATCGCGAAAAACTGTTTTTT. Translated: CASSEARQGAGDREKLFF.

The V and J genes are TRBV5-4 and TRBJ2-1; D perhaps matches TRBD1 (5 bases). Germline-derived CDR1 and CDR2 are SGHNT and YYREEE (reference sequence). V lost 8 bases to trimming and J lost 2 bases, with 14 bases between them. There are 14 residues in the CDR3. CDR3 sequence reads: CASNPGLAYNEQFF. CDR3 coding DNA: TGTGCCAGTAACCCAGGGCTCGCCTACAATGAGCAGTTCTTC.

This clone has only one observation. This chain links TRBV24-1 with TRBJ2-1, with D unclear. The CDR3 totals 14 residues. Trimming pared 3 bases from V and 6 bases from J, leaving 11 bases between. Germline V gives CDR1 KGHDR, CDR2 SFDVKD. For the CDR3, the DNA is TGTGCCACCAGTGATAAATATTCGGGCAATGAGCAGTTCTTC. It translates to CATSDKYSGNEQFF.

This rearrangement joins TRBV5-5 to TRBJ2-2, with a tentative D call TRBD1 (5 bases). The CDR3 is made up of 13 amino acids. V lost 6 bases and J 4 bases, leaving 10 bases between the germline ends. Per germline, CDR1 SGHKS and CDR2 YYEKEE (reference sequence). For the CDR3, the DNA is TGTGCCAGCAACCAAGGGGTCACCGGGGAGCTGTTTTTT. Its translation is CASNQGVTGELFF.

This clone has a handful of counts. V and J are TRBV7-6 and TRBJ1-1, with TRBD1 identical over 12 bases. Germline V gene lookup returns CDR1 SGHVS and CDR2 FNYEAQ. V was clipped by 5 bases and J by 6 bases; unmatched bases: 7. The CDR3 has 15 amino acids. CDR3 nucleotide sequence: TGTGCCAGCAGCCCCGGGACAGGGGGCTTTGCTGAAGCTTTCTTT. It yields the protein CASSPGTGGFAEAFF.